A selection of T cell receptor beta chains follows, all from one sample in a study of CD8 T cells in ankylosing spondylitis. TCRdb itself ran the 5' RACE reads through MiXCR, one entry per CDR3 protein. Counted here are 200,000 to 250,000 distinct CDR3 sequences, approximately 10% occurring once; the ten biggest clones make up approximately 20%. The sequencing input was blood, either unsorted or a sorted T cell fraction (not recorded which). These receptors were collected from a male donor with ankylosing spondylitis or in good health (not recorded which). Each CDR3 is given with its conserved first and last residue. The D gene is left open where the match is weak. Clone sizes are given selectively: once, few, many, or a class where the clone is expanded.

v_gene	abundance	j_gene	d_gene	CDR3nt	CDR3aa
TRBV5-1	many	TRBJ2-3	TRBD2	TGCGCCAGCAGCTTGGATCAGGGGACTAGCCTATCGGGAAGCACAGATACGCAGTATTTT	CASSLDQGTSLSGSTDTQYF
TRBV6-1	many	TRBJ2-1	TRBD2	TGTGCCAGCAGAGATCCTAGCGGGGGGGCTAACAATGAGCAGTTCTTC	CASRDPSGGANNEQFF
TRBV25-1	many	TRBJ1-1	NA	TGTGCCAGCAGTGAGAATGACGGATACACTGAAGCTTTCTTT	CASSENDGYTEAFF
TRBV28	many	TRBJ1-1	NA	TGTGCCAGCAGCCGGGCGGCGCTGGGGTTGAACACTGAAGCTTTCTTT	CASSRAALGLNTEAFF
TRBV5-1	many	TRBJ2-2	TRBD1	TGCGCCAGCAGCTTGGGGACAGGGACCACCGGGGAGCTGTTTTTT	CASSLGTGTTGELFF
TRBV5-1	few	TRBJ1-2	NA	TGCGCCAGCAGCTTGGTTTTTTCCGGGACCCATGGCTACACCTTC	CASSLVFSGTHGYTF
TRBV20-1	NA	TRBJ2-5	NA	TGCAGTGCTGGCCGGGGCCCCCAAGAGACCCAGTACTTC	CSAGRGPQETQYF
TRBV5-6	few	TRBJ2-7	NA	TGTGCCAGCAGCTTGCTTAGGGTCGACGAGCAGTACTTC	CASSLLRVDEQYF
TRBV7-6	many	TRBJ2-6	TRBD1	TGTGCCAGCAGCTCCTACAGGGGGCAATCCAACGTCCTGACTTTC	CASSSYRGQSNVLTF
TRBV5-1	many	TRBJ2-2	NA	TGCGCCAGCAGCCACGATGGACAGCTAGACACCGGGGAGCTGTTTTTT	CASSHDGQLDTGELFF
TRBV2	many	TRBJ1-6	NA	TGTGCCAGCAGTGGGGGAACTAACTATAATTCACCCCTCCACTTT	CASSGGTNYNSPLHF